These T cell receptor beta chains were read from a single sample in a study of cytomegalovirus exposure and HLA in healthy donors. The protocol was immunoSEQ multiplex PCR, while the TCRdb copy is restricted to in-frame clones and leaves out a portion. This sample has 150,000 to 250,000 clones, with approximately 85% found just once. Sample: PBMCs. The receptors originated from a woman between 50 and 59 years old in good health and CMV-seropositive. The CDR3 runs from the conserved cysteine through the conserved F or W. The D gene is left open where the match is weak. Part of the rows lack a size; the others show once, few, many or a class for expanded clones.

- | - | TRBJ1-2 | TRBV4-3 | CASSQEVRQGNGYTF | TGCGCCAGCAGCCAAGAAGTCAGGCAGGGTAATGGCTACACCTTC
- | TRBD1 | TRBJ1-1 | TRBV4-3 | CASSPRQGITEAFF | TGCGCCAGCAGCCCTAGACAGGGGATCACTGAAGCTTTCTTT
- | TRBD1 | TRBJ2-3 | TRBV2 | CASSAGTGRDTQYF | TGTGCCAGCAGTGCGGGGACAGGGCGAGATACGCAGTATTTT
- | TRBD1 | TRBJ2-2 | TRBV14 | CASSSHRDRVNTGELFF | TGTGCCAGCAGCTCTCACCGGGACAGGGTAAACACCGGGGAGCTGTTTTTT
- | - | TRBJ2-1 | TRBV5-1 | CASSLEDRYNEQFF | TGCGCCAGCAGCTTGGAGGACAGATACAATGAGCAGTTCTTC
- | - | TRBJ2-2 | TRBV7-9 | CASSLASIEGQELFF | TGTGCCAGCAGCTTAGCGAGTATAGAGGGTCAGGAGCTGTTTTTT
- | TRBD1 | TRBJ2-3 | TRBV7-6 | CASSFGTGVRTDTQYF | TGTGCCAGCAGCTTCGGGACAGGGGTCCGCACAGATACGCAGTATTTT
- | - | TRBJ1-2 | TRBV7-2 | CASSFQGDYGYTF | TGTGCCAGCAGCTTTCAGGGTGACTATGGCTACACCTTC
few | TRBD1 | TRBJ2-1 | TRBV6-5 | CASSYSTGGTEQFF | TGTGCCAGCAGTTACTCCACAGGGGGTACTGAGCAGTTCTTC
- | - | TRBJ1-5 | TRBV11-2 | CASSTTTGFDQPQHF | TGTGCCAGCAGCACAACCACAGGGTTCGATCAGCCCCAGCATTTT
- | TRBD2 | TRBJ2-3 | TRBV28 | CASTPAGGGWFTDTQYF | TGTGCCAGCACCCCGGCGGGGGGGGGTTGGTTCACAGATACGCAGTATTTT
- | - | TRBJ2-3 | TRBV27 | CASKPSGGRDTQYF | TGTGCCAGCAAGCCTAGTGGGGGGAGAGATACGCAGTATTTT
few | TRBD2 | TRBJ2-7 | TRBV7-9 | CASSLESGRPWEQYF | TGTGCCAGCAGCTTAGAGAGCGGGAGGCCTTGGGAGCAGTACTTC
- | - | TRBJ1-1 | TRBV27 | CASGAKGLGTEAFF | TGTGCCAGCGGGGCCAAGGGTCTGGGCACTGAAGCTTTCTTT
- | - | TRBJ2-3 | TRBV9 | CASSVVWREEADTQYF | TGTGCCAGCAGCGTAGTGTGGAGGGAGGAGGCAGATACGCAGTATTTT
once | TRBD1 | TRBJ1-2 | TRBV10-3 | CAISLDREKEYGYTF | TGTGCCATCAGCCTGGACAGGGAAAAGGAATATGGCTACACCTTC
- | - | TRBJ1-6 | TRBV19 | CASSIEGARNSPLHF | TGTGCCAGTAGTATAGAGGGGGCGAGAAATTCACCCCTCCACTTT
- | - | TRBJ2-7 | TRBV5-4 | CASSLEGPRDNEQYF | TGTGCCAGCAGCTTGGAGGGTCCCAGGGACAACGAGCAGTACTTC
- | TRBD2 | TRBJ2-1 | TRBV7-8 | CASRALITSGGVLIF | TGTGCCAGCAGGGCGCTAATCACTAGCGGGGGGGTCCTGATCTTC
few | - | TRBJ2-5 | TRBV5-4 | CASSLDLGETQYF | TGTGCCAGCAGCTTAGATCTCGGAGAGACCCAGTACTTC
few | - | TRBJ1-5 | TRBV2 | CATQGRGGRSQPQHF | TGTGCCACCCAGGGAAGGGGAGGAAGGAGTCAGCCCCAGCATTTT
- | - | TRBJ1-1 | TRBV6-1 | CASFGGEAFF | TGTGCCAGCTTCGGGGGTGAAGCTTTCTTT
- | TRBD2 | TRBJ2-7 | TRBV7-2 | CASSLDTSGSSYEQYF | TGTGCCAGCAGCTTAGATACTAGCGGATCTTCCTACGAGCAGTACTTC
- | TRBD1 | TRBJ1-2 | TRBV9 | CASNPGGASEGYTF | TGTGCCAGCAACCCAGGGGGCGCGAGTGAAGGCTACACCTTC
few | TRBD2 | TRBJ2-1 | TRBV30 | CAWIAGGPGSYNEQFF | TGTGCCTGGATAGCGGGAGGGCCAGGTTCCTACAATGAGCAGTTCTTC
- | - | TRBJ2-7 | TRBV11-2 | CASSLGGTGAYEQYF | TGTGCCAGCAGCTTGGGGGGAACTGGGGCATACGAGCAGTACTTC
- | TRBD1 | TRBJ1-2 | TRBV25-1 | CASSQGQGNGYTF | TGTGCCAGCAGTCAAGGACAGGGCAATGGCTACACCTTC
few | - | TRBJ2-3 | TRBV4-3 | CASSQDAGFSTDTQYF | TGCGCCAGCAGCCAAGATGCCGGGTTTAGCACAGATACGCAGTATTTT
- | TRBD2 | TRBJ2-2 | TRBV10-3 | CAIKTSGKYTGELFF | TGTGCCATCAAGACTAGCGGGAAATACACCGGGGAGCTGTTTTTT
- | - | TRBJ2-1 | TRBV28 | CASSAHSSANNEQFF | TGTGCCAGCAGTGCCCACTCCAGCGCCAACAATGAGCAGTTCTTC
few | TRBD2 | TRBJ2-1 | TRBV29-1 | CSVEILAGGNEQFF | TGCAGCGTTGAAATACTAGCGGGAGGTAATGAGCAGTTCTTC
- | TRBD1 | TRBJ1-1 | TRBV7-9 | CASSFTGAMNTEAFF | TGTGCCAGCAGCTTCACAGGGGCCATGAACACTGAAGCTTTCTTT
once | TRBD2 | TRBJ2-7 | TRBV4-2 | CASSQTASGRASYEQYF | TGTGCCAGCAGCCAAACCGCTAGCGGGAGGGCCAGCTACGAGCAGTACTTC
- | - | TRBJ1-4 | TRBV11-2 | CASSARGIRDEKLFF | TGTGCCAGCAGCGCCCGTGGGATCAGGGATGAAAAACTGTTTTTT
once | TRBD1 | TRBJ2-1 | TRBV5-5 | CASSLDRGSYNEQFF | TGTGCCAGCAGCCTCGACAGGGGCTCCTACAATGAGCAGTTCTTC
- | - | TRBJ2-7 | TRBV11-2 | CASSLERGAYEQYF | TGTGCCAGCAGCTTAGAAAGGGGCGCCTACGAGCAGTACTTC
few | - | TRBJ1-4 | TRBV27 | CASSLSWGDNEKLFF | TGTGCCAGCAGTTTATCATGGGGGGATAATGAAAAACTGTTTTTT
- | - | TRBJ2-3 | TRBV6-1 | CASSHGGRNTDTQYF | TGTGCCAGCAGTCACGGGGGGCGAAACACAGATACGCAGTATTTT
few | TRBD1 | TRBJ2-3 | TRBV7-3 | CASSFQGARATQYF | TGTGCCAGCAGCTTTCAGGGGGCGAGGGCTACGCAGTATTTT
- | - | TRBJ1-6 | TRBV5-1 | CASSLSGNYNSPLHF | TGCGCCAGCAGCTTATCCGGGAACTATAATTCACCCCTCCACTTT
- | - | TRBJ1-1 | TRBV11-2 | CASSSQGDTEAFF | TGTGCCAGCAGCTCCCAGGGTGATACTGAAGCTTTCTTT
- | - | TRBJ1-1 | TRBV6-5 | CASSSPGTEAFF | TGTGCCAGCAGTTCTCCGGGAACTGAAGCTTTCTTT
few | TRBD1 | TRBJ2-3 | TRBV28 | CASRPLPRDRDSDTQYF | TGTGCCAGCAGACCACTACCCCGGGACAGGGACTCAGATACGCAGTATTTT